Below, one T cell receptor (beta chain) is given with its context. Its antigen is not yet known. No base quality values were provided; no much bigger clone lies one nucleotide off. TCRbeta CDR3 regions were amplified from genomic DNA by means of the immunoSEQ Assay, a bias-controlled multiplex PCR. The original pipeline was this. Within the assay, amplification of reference gene primers was used to estimate how many nucleated cells each sample contained. To quantify the absolute abundance of each unique TCRbeta CDR3 rearrangement, sequence reads were collapsed and filtered. Productive Simpson clonality was computed per sample as the square root of Simpson's diversity index over productive rearrangements. TCRdb obtained this table from immuneACCESS and retained in-frame rearrangements with V and J assigned. These tables miss some clones; where compared with another copy, unresolved V genes account for less than half of the shortfall, and the remainder is unexplained. V, J and clone size are taken as reported in that table, and D and trimming were inferred from the DNA itself. This sample gives tens of thousands of clones in total; almost 90% of them show up just once. Around 2.9% of the sample lies in the top ten.

The data were taken from a study of blood T cell repertoires in COVID-19 (TCRdb year 2020). For the wider study: Collaborator samples came from the United States, Italy and Spain and covered acute and convalescent phases of COVID-19. The material from the prospective study consisted of cDNA or gDNA derived from T cells, B-cell-depleted T cells, or PBMCs. Nearly every sample came with metadata listing a de-identified subject ID, COVID-19 status, age in years and sex. Deeply sampled blood TCRbeta repertoires from subjects exposed to, actively infected with, or recovered from COVID-19 were included in the dataset. HLA class I and class II types, where available, came from metadata supplied by the sample provider rather than from assay-based typing. A freely available public database, intended as a resource for researchers studying the immune response to SARS-CoV-2, is where the repertoires were released. Samples came from the ongoing ImmuneRACE study (first 160 participants) plus 1,254 subjects from 6 global collaborators.

Taken from the germline V gene, the CDR1 and CDR2 loops are SNHLY and FYNNEI. The CDR3 starts with the cysteine, ends with the phenylalanine, and has 14 residues. The CDR3 DNA has 42 bases and is translated from base 1. V is pruned by 6 bases and J by 4 bases, leaving 5 bases of the junction without a gene match. Whole blood was collected in K2EDTA tubes by collaborating institutions according to the institutions' own protocols. For TCRbeta analysis, collaborator samples were shipped as frozen whole blood, as isolated PBMCs, or as DNA extracted from either sample type. Results the study describes overall, beyond this receptor: The amount of clinical and demographic metadata varied by source and participant and was provided uncurated.

The origin of this receptor is a man aged 50 or older with active COVID-19. The sample comprised peripheral blood. The rearranged chain carries TRBV2 and TRBJ1-5; 8 central bases correspond to TRBD1. The sequenced DNA is TGTGCCAGCAGCGTGACAGGGGTAAATCAGCCCCAGCATTTT. Its coded protein is CASSVTGVNQPQHF.